The source of this T cell receptor beta chain is a study of blood T cell repertoires in COVID-19. To note about this clone: This CDR3 is also generated by other DNA sequences in the sample.

Using immunoSEQ multiplex PCR, the repertoire was profiled, and TCRdb retains in-frame clones only, with some absent. This sample has some 320,000 clones; around nine tenths occur once, and the top ten carry under 3.5%. Clinical histories supplied by participants themselves formed the basis of cohort assignment. V was shortened by 0 bases and J by 2 bases, with 6 bases between the two germline ends. Germline V gene sequence: CDR1 SGHNT, CDR2 YYREEE (reference sequence). The CDR3 contains 14 residues. Sequenced: PBMCs or T cells enriched from blood (not recorded which). The chain employs TRBV5-4 and TRBJ1-5; D ambiguous. The clonotype comes from a woman aged 45-65 years who had been exposed to COVID-19. The CDR3 coding sequence is TGTGCCAGCAGCTTGGCGGGTGGCAATCAGCCCCAGCATTTT. This sequence encodes CASSLAGGNQPQHF.